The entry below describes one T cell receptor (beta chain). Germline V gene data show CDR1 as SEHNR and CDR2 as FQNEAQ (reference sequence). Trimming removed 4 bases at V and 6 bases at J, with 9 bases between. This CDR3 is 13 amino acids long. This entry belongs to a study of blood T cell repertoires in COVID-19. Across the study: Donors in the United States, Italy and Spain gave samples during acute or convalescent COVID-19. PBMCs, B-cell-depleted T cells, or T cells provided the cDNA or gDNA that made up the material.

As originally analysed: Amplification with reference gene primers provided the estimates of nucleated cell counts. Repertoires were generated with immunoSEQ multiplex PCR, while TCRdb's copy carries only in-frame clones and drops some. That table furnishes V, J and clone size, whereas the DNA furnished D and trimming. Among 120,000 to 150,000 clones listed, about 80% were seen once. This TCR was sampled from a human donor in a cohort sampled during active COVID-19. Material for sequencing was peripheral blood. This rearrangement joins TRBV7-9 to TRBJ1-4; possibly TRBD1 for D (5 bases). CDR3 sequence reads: CASSSGTYEKLFF. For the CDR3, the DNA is TGTGCCAGCAGCTCAGGGACTTATGAAAAACTGTTTTTT.